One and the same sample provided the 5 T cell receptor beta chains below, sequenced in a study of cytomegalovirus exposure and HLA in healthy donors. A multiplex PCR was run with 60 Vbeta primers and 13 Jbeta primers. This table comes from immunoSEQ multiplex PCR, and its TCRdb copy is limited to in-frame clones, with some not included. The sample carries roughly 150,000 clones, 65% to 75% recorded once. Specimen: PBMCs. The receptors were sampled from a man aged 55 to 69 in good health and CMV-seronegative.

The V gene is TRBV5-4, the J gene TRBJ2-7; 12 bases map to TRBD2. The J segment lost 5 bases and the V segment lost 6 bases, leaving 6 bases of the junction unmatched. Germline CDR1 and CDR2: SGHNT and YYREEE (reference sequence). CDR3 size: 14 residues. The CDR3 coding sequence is TGTGCCAGCACCATGACTAGCGGGAGTCACGAGCAGTACTTC. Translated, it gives CASTMTSGSHEQYF.

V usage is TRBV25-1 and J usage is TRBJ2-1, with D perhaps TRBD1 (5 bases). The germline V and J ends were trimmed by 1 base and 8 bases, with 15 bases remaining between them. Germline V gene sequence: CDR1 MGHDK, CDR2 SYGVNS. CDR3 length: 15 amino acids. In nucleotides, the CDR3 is TGTGCCAGCAGTGAATGGGGCGGAGCTGGGGATGAGCAGTTCTTC. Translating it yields CASSEWGGAGDEQFF.

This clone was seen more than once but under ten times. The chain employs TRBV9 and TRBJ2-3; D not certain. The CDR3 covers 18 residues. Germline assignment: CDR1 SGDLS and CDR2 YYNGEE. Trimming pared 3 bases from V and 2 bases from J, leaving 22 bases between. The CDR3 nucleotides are TGTGCCAGCAGCGGCCCCCCCAAAACTTTCTCCTACACAGATACGCAGTATTTT. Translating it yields CASSGPPKTFSYTDTQYF.

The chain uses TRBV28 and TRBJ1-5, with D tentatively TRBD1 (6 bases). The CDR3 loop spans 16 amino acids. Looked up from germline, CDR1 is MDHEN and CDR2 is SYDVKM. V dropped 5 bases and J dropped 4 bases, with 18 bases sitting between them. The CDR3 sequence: CASSGGGRRENQPQHF. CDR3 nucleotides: TGTGCCAGCAGTGGCGGGGGGCGAAGGGAGAATCAGCCCCAGCATTTT.

CDR3 nucleotide sequence: TGTGCCAGCAGGGTGGCCCCTACCGGGGAGCTGTTTTTT. It yields the protein CASRVAPTGELFF. V is TRBV6-1 and J is TRBJ2-2; no definite D call. CDR3 length: 13 residues. V lost 6 bases to trimming and J lost 5 bases, with 10 bases between them. Germline CDR1 and CDR2: MNHNS and SASEGT.